This T cell receptor (beta chain) came from a study of T cell repertoires in cytomegalovirus infection. On the study more broadly: Public TCR beta signature analysis indicated the presence of both CMV infection and matching HLA type.

This clonotype was detected only a few times. Its specificity is not known. Germline-derived CDR1 and CDR2 are SGHVS and FQNEAQ. Trimming took off 5 bases at V and 6 bases at J, with 14 bases between the two ends. CDR3 length: 13 amino acids. General study points: The ex vivo response was dominated by HLA-C-restricted CMV-specific TCR beta clonotypes.

TCRdb re-called the reads with MiXCR, one entry per CDR3 protein. The table records around 630,000 distinct CDR3 sequences, 20% to 25% of them present only once. The V call is TRBV7-8, the J call TRBJ2-7, with D maybe TRBD2 (5 bases). The sequenced sample was CD8+ T cells from PBMCs. This receptor was obtained from a human donor in good health (CMV status not recorded). Some clones in this sample may be carry-over from other donors' samples. CDR3 sequence (DNA): TGTGCCAGCAGCCCGTATGGTGCGGGCGAGCAGTACTTC. Amino acids: CASSPYGAGEQYF. Full variable domain (missing parts from reference TRBV7-8 and TRBJ2-7): GAGVSQSPRYKVAKRGQDVALRCDPISGHVSLFWYQQALGQGPEFLTYFQNEAQLDKSGLPSDRFFAERPEGSVSTLKIQRTQQEDSAVYLCASSPYGAGEQYFGPGTRLTVT.